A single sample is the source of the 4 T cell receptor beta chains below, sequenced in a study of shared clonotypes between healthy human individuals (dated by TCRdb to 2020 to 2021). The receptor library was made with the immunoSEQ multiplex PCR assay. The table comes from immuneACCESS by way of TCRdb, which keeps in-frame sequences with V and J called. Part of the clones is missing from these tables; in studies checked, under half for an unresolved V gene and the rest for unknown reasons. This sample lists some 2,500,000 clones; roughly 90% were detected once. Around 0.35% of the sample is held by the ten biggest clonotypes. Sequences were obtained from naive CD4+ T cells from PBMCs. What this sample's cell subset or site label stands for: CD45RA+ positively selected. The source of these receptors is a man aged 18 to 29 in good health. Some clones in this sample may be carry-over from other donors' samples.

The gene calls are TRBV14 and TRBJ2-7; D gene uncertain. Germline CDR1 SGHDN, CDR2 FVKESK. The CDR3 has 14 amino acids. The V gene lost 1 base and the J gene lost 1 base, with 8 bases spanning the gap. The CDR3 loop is CASSQASWSYEQYF. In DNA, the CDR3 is TGTGCCAGCAGCCAAGCCTCGTGGTCCTACGAGCAGTACTTC.

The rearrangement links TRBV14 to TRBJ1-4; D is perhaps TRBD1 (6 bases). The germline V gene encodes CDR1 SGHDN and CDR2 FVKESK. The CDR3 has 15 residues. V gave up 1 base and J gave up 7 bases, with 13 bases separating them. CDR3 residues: CASSQARQEAEKLFF. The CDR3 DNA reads TGTGCCAGCAGCCAAGCGAGACAGGAGGCTGAAAAACTGTTTTTT. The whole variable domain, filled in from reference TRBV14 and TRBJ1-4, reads EAGVTQFPSHSVIEKGQTVTLRCDPISGHDNLYWYRRVMGKEIKFLLHFVKESKQDESGMPNNRFLAERTGGTYSTLKVQPAELEDSGVYFCASSQARQEAEKLFFGSGTQLSVL.

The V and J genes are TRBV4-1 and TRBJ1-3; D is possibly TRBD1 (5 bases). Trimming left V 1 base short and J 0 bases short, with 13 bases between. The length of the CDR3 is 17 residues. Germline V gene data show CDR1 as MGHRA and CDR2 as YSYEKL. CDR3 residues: CASSQGWTDTSGNTIYF. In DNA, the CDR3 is TGCGCCAGCAGCCAAGGGTGGACGGACACCTCTGGAAACACCATATATTTT.

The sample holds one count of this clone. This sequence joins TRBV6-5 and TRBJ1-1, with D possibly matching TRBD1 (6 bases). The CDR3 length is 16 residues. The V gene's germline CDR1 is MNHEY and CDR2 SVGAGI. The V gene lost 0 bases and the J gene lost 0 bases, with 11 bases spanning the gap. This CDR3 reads CASSYSWTAVNTEAFF. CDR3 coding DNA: TGTGCCAGCAGTTACTCCTGGACAGCGGTGAACACTGAAGCTTTCTTT.